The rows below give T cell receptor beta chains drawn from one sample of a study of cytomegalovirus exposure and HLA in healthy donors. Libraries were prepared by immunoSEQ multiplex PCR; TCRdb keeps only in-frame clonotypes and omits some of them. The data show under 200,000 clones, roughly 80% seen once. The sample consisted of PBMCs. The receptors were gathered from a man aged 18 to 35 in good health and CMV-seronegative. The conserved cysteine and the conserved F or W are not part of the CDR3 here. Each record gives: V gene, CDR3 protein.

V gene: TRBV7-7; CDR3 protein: ASSLDIYNEQF
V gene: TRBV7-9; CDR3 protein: ASSRGQGLNEQY
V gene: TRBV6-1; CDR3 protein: ASSPRGVNTEAF
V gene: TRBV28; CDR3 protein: ASSSLLVGSGDSYWNEQY
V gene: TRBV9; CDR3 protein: ASSPASGRDPGTDTQY
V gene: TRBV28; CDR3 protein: ASSLDSNYGYT
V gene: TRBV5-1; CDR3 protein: ASSSFSGGARNEQF
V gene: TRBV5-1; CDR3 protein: ASSIQGQGPDTQY
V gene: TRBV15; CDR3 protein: ATSRLMRDRVDNEQF
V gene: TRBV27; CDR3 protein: ASRTLGTDISPLH
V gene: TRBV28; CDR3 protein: ASKRGMGGNQPQH
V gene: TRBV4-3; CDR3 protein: ASSQATGFPYNEQF
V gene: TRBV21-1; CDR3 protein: ASSLLLPFYGYT
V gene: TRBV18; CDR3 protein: ASSHTTGTGGPYAYGYT
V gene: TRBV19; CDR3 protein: ASSVHAGTNTEAF
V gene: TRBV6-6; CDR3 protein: VSSYPPGGTQY
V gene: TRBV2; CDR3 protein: ASTPSGVSYEQY
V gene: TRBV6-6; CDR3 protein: ASRALADNEQF
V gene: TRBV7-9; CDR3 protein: ASSLGQGSTDTQY
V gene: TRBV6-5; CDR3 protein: ASSRQRNQPQH
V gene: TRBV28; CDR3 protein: ASVDRGPYNEQF
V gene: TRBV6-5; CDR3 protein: ASSYSGGLETQY
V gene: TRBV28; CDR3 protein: ASSFLRETLYNQPQH
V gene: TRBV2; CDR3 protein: ASRSTRGAPGETQY
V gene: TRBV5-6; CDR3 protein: ASSSDIPGTSPINEQF
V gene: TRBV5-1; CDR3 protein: ASSGGGGRNEQF
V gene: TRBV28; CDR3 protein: ASSLEGMTRPRYEQY
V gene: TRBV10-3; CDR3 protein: ATGREVQETQY
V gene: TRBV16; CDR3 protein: ASSDPTVPYEQY
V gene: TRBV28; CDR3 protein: ASTLGDRNGYT
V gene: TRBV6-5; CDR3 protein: ASGSREGQEQY
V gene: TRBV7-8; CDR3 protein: ASSLETGADTIY
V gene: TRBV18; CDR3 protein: ASSLTGDSGNTIY
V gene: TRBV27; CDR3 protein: ASSLGGGGVNEQF
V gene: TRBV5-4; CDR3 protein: ASSRGREGHGYT
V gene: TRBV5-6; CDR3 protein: ASSPTTGYKSGEAF
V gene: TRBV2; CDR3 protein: ASRQGSNYGYT
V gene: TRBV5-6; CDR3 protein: ASSPRQKLSTDTQY
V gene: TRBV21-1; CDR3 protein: ASKKTTVSQETQY
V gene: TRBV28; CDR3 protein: ASTGPVGGANTGELF
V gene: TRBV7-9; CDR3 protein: ASSPDRTGGSPLH